What follows are 9 T cell receptor beta chains derived from one specimen sequenced in a study of OX40 agonist ivuxolimab in advanced cancers. Using immunoSEQ multiplex PCR, the repertoire was profiled, and TCRdb retains in-frame clones only, with some absent. Of under 40,000 clones in the sample, less than 80% were seen once. The material was CD4+ or CD8+ T cells sorted from blood, obtained in a trial of the OX40 agonist ivuxolimab. The receptors derive from an adult with an advanced solid tumor such as melanoma, head and neck, liver or kidney cancer.

This CDR3 reads CASSWGDRGSETQYF. Here the CDR3 DNA reads TGTGCCAGCAGCTGGGGGGACAGGGGTTCAGAGACCCAGTACTTC. The chain combines TRBV5-4 with TRBJ2-5, with TRBD1 matching over 10 bases. Per the germline V gene, CDR1 is SGHNT and CDR2 is YYREEE (reference sequence). V was pared by 3 bases and J by 4 bases, with 6 bases of the junction left unmatched. This CDR3 region has 15 residues.

The CDR3 DNA reads TGTGCCAGCAGGCCCCCGGGGGGCGGGAACGAGCAGTACTTC. It codes for CASRPPGGGNEQYF. J is TRBJ2-7 and V is TRBV6-6; tentatively, D is TRBD2 (7 bases). CDR1 is MNHNY, CDR2 SVGAGI, per germline (reference sequence). V was pared by 6 bases and J by 5 bases, with 17 bases between. This CDR3 is 14 amino acids long.

This clone was counted between two and nine times. The rearrangement uses TRBV6-6 and TRBJ1-1; D unresolved. Germline CDR1 MNHNY, CDR2 SVGAGI (reference sequence). The CDR3 contains 11 residues. V was clipped by 0 bases and J by 7 bases, with 3 bases between them. CDR3 bases: TGTGCCAGCAGTTACTCGGGTGAAGCTTTCTTT. This sequence encodes CASSYSGEAFF.

V and J are TRBV5-4 and TRBJ2-5, with 8 bases identical to TRBD1. Losses at the gene ends were 4 bases for V and 5 bases for J; bases not matched to a gene: 10. The CDR3 length is 15 residues. CDR1 is SGHNT, CDR2 YYREEE, per germline (reference sequence). DNA of the CDR3: TGTGCCAGCAGCCCCGGAGGACAGGGACTTGAGACCCAGTACTTC. Its protein product is CASSPGGQGLETQYF. Full variable domain (rest looked up from reference TRBV5-4 and TRBJ2-5): ETGVTQSPTHLIKTRGQQVTLRCSSQSGHNTVSWYQQALGQGPQFIFQYYREEENGRGNFPPRFSGLQFPNYSSELNVNALELDDSALYLCASSPGGQGLETQYFGPGTRLLVL.

The chain carries TRBV4-1 and TRBJ2-1, with TRBD2 matching 9 bases. Germline V gene lookup returns CDR1 MGHRA and CDR2 YSYEKL. The CDR3 loop spans 14 amino acids. Trimming at V came to 4 bases and at J to 10 bases, leaving 8 bases not matched to a gene. The CDR3 sequence: CASSPAGGTGEQFF. In DNA form, the CDR3 reads TGCGCCAGCAGCCCGGCGGGGGGGACCGGGGAGCAGTTCTTC.

The chain couples TRBV20-1 to TRBJ2-1; no firm D call. CDR3 length: 11 amino acids. Looked up from germline, CDR1 is DFQATT and CDR2 is SNEGSKA (reference sequence). V was clipped by 0 bases and J by 10 bases, with 7 bases between them. The CDR3 loop reads CSAREELEQFF. DNA of the CDR3: TGCAGTGCTAGAGAGGAATTGGAGCAGTTCTTC.

The chain is built from TRBV9 and TRBJ2-4; possibly TRBD1 or TRBD2 for D (5 bases each). CDR3 length: 14 residues. Germline CDR1 SGDLS, CDR2 YYNGEE. V lost 4 bases and J 6 bases, leaving 14 bases between the germline ends. In DNA, the CDR3 is TGTGCCAGCAGCCCAGGGACGGTGGTAAACATTCAGTACTTC. Translation gives CASSPGTVVNIQYF. Full variable domain (missing parts from reference TRBV9 and TRBJ2-4): DSGVTQTPKHLITATGQRVTLRCSPRSGDLSVYWYQQSLDQGLQFLIQYYNGEERAKGNILERFSAQQFPDLHSELNLSSLELGDSALYFCASSPGTVVNIQYFGAGTRLSVL.

This chain connects TRBV11-2 to TRBJ2-7, with no clear D. This CDR3 region has 13 residues. Germline CDR1 is SGHAT and CDR2 is FQNNGV. Trimming left V 0 bases short and J 6 bases short, with 9 bases between. CDR3 loop: CASSLDVALEQYF. CDR3 DNA: TGTGCCAGCAGCTTAGATGTAGCCCTCGAGCAGTACTTC.

The sample holds one count of this clone. The genes are TRBV7-2 and TRBJ2-7; 10 positions match TRBD1. The V segment lost 5 bases and the J segment 1 base; nucleotides outside the gene matches: 5. CDR1 and CDR2 (germline): SGHTA, FQGNSA. The CDR3 consists of 15 residues. Here the CDR3 DNA reads TGTGCCAGCAGCGACGGGACAGGGGAGTCCTACGAGCAGTACTTC. Translation gives CASSDGTGESYEQYF.